Ten or more counts support the clone carrying this T cell receptor beta chain. This sample is drawn from a study of human T cells and chemical hapten exposure. Across the whole study: On the upper back, patch tests were applied with 0.01% DPC and read at 6 days.

MiXCR, applied by TCRdb to the RACE reads, yields one record per CDR3 protein. This sample has approximately 370,000 distinct CDR3 sequences, with around 5.5% found just once. The sample's time point: pre-sensitization, week 0. Documented treatment: therapeutic diphenylcyclopropenone sensitization with weekly scalp DPC. This sequence originates from a woman younger than 30 with alopecia areata. Some clones in this sample may be carry-over from other donors' samples. The sequences come from whole blood, collected in connection with sensitization to the hapten diphenylcyclopropenone (DPC).

The CDR3 spells CASSQDSTVVNTIYF. DNA of the CDR3: TGCGCCAGCAGCCAAGATTCGACTGTGGTAAACACCATATATTTT. The chain uses TRBV4-3 and TRBJ1-3, with no clear D. This CDR3 comprises 15 residues. CDR1 is LGHNA, CDR2 YSLEER, per germline. Trimming removed 0 bases at V and 6 bases at J, with 12 bases between.